This is a list of T cell receptor beta chains from one sample in a study of cytomegalovirus exposure and HLA in healthy donors. Clones were sequenced by immunoSEQ multiplex PCR, and TCRdb holds only the in-frame ones, with some missing. The repertoire has around 100,000 clones, roughly 79% of them found once; the top ten carry approximately 2%. Sequenced input: PBMCs. These receptors all come from a woman in her thirties or forties in good health and CMV-seronegative. Each CDR3 is given with its conserved first and last residue. D genes are given only for firm matches. Part of the rows lack a size; the others show once, few, many or a class for expanded clones.

V gene,D gene,J gene,clone size,CDR3 protein,CDR3 DNA
TRBV18,-,TRBJ1-2,-,CASSPQGQNYGYTF,TGTGCCAGCTCCCCTCAGGGGCAAAACTATGGCTACACCTTC
TRBV4-2,-,TRBJ1-2,-,CASSQDFTQSRGYTF,TGTGCCAGCAGCCAAGATTTTACCCAAAGCAGGGGCTACACCTTC
TRBV30,-,TRBJ1-2,-,CAWSVRAGGYTF,TGTGCCTGGAGTGTCCGAGCAGGTGGCTACACCTTC
TRBV11-2,-,TRBJ2-6,-,CASSLRRESLFSGANVLTF,TGTGCCAGCAGCTTAAGGAGGGAGTCCCTCTTCTCTGGGGCCAACGTCCTGACTTTC
TRBV20-1,-,TRBJ2-5,-,CRVPGLQYF,TGCAGGGTTCCGGGTCTCCAGTACTTC
TRBV13,-,TRBJ2-7,-,CASSPVSGEQYF,TGTGCCAGCAGCCCCGTCTCCGGGGAGCAGTACTTC
TRBV6-4,-,TRBJ2-3,few,CASSDTAEGTDTQYF,TGTGCCAGCAGTGACACAGCGGAAGGCACAGATACGCAGTATTTT
TRBV20-1,-,TRBJ2-3,-,CSARSVDTQYF,TGCAGTGCTAGGTCGGTAGATACGCAGTATTTT
TRBV7-3,TRBD2,TRBJ2-7,-,CASSGGLQTGLSPLAGEQYF,TGTGCCAGCAGCGGGGGTCTGCAGACAGGTCTCTCCCCCCTAGCGGGCGAGCAGTACTTC
TRBV6-5,-,TRBJ1-1,few,CASSPSDRRRTEAFF,TGTGCCAGCAGCCCCTCAGACAGGAGACGCACTGAAGCTTTCTTT
TRBV19,TRBD2,TRBJ2-1,-,CASSMGRGGYNEQFF,TGTGCCAGTAGTATGGGACGGGGGGGTTACAATGAGCAGTTCTTC
TRBV4-3,TRBD2,TRBJ2-1,-,CASSHDTSGGSYNEQFF,TGCGCCAGCAGCCACGACACTAGCGGGGGGTCCTACAATGAGCAGTTCTTC
TRBV6-1,-,TRBJ2-5,-,CASSEDFSRRGETQYF,TGTGCCAGCAGTGAAGATTTTTCTAGGAGGGGAGAGACCCAGTACTTC
TRBV7-2,TRBD2,TRBJ2-7,-,CASSLVGASGVNEQYF,TGTGCCAGCAGCTTAGTCGGGGCTAGCGGGGTTAACGAGCAGTACTTC
TRBV11-2,-,TRBJ2-1,once,CASSPAGNEQFF,TGTGCCAGCAGCCCAGCAGGCAATGAGCAGTTCTTC
TRBV15,TRBD2,TRBJ2-1,few,CATSRGEGGGREQFF,TGTGCCACCAGCAGAGGTGAGGGCGGGGGGCGTGAGCAGTTCTTC
TRBV11-1,TRBD1,TRBJ2-3,-,CASSFYGLGTVTDTQYF,TGTGCCAGCAGCTTTTACGGTCTGGGGACAGTCACAGATACGCAGTATTTT
TRBV19,TRBD2,TRBJ2-2,-,CASSISSGGASGELFF,TGTGCCAGTAGTATATCGAGCGGGGGGGCCTCCGGGGAGCTGTTTTTT
TRBV11-2,-,TRBJ2-7,-,CASSLRGGSTSTYEQYF,TGTGCCAGCAGCTTAAGGGGGGGGAGCACTTCCACCTACGAGCAGTACTTC
TRBV10-3,TRBD2,TRBJ2-3,-,CAISESSYGGSTDTQYF,TGTGCCATCAGTGAGTCGAGTTACGGGGGGAGCACAGATACGCAGTATTTT
TRBV4-1,TRBD1,TRBJ2-7,-,CASSQAGGNEQYF,TGCGCCAGCAGCCAAGCAGGGGGCAACGAGCAGTACTTC
TRBV6-1,TRBD1,TRBJ2-7,-,CASTGQGVGSYEQYF,TGTGCCAGCACCGGACAGGGGGTGGGTTCCTACGAGCAGTACTTC
TRBV7-9,-,TRBJ1-5,few,CASSLGHGSNQPQHF,TGTGCCAGCAGCTTAGGGCACGGGAGCAATCAGCCCCAGCATTTT
TRBV19,-,TRBJ1-1,-,CASSYYGMNTEAFF,TGTGCCAGTAGTTACTATGGCATGAACACTGAAGCTTTCTTT
TRBV4-2,TRBD2,TRBJ2-7,-,CASSQAGSGHYEQYF,TGTGCCAGCAGCCAAGCTGGTAGCGGGCACTACGAGCAGTACTTC
TRBV7-3,-,TRBJ1-6,-,CASSLGGRGSPLHF,TGTGCCAGCAGCTTAGGGGGGAGAGGTTCACCCCTCCACTTT
TRBV5-1,-,TRBJ2-3,-,CASSYQTSTDTQYF,TGCGCCAGCAGCTACCAAACTAGCACAGATACGCAGTATTTT
TRBV9,-,TRBJ1-3,-,CASSVGGSAGNTIYF,TGTGCCAGCAGCGTAGGAGGGAGTGCTGGAAACACCATATATTTT
TRBV5-1,-,TRBJ1-1,-,CASSLTGTTEAFF,TGCGCCAGCAGCTTAACGGGAACCACTGAAGCTTTCTTT
TRBV19,-,TRBJ2-7,-,CASSWQGSSYEQYF,TGTGCCAGTAGTTGGCAGGGGAGCTCCTACGAGCAGTACTTC
TRBV4-2,TRBD2,TRBJ2-5,-,CASSQVPSGETQYF,TGTGCCAGCAGCCAAGTGCCTAGCGGAGAGACCCAGTACTTC
TRBV10-1,-,TRBJ1-2,-,CASSPTGAVSPYYGYTF,TGCGCCAGCAGCCCGACCGGAGCAGTTTCCCCCTACTATGGCTACACCTTC
TRBV2,TRBD2,TRBJ2-6,once,CASPRTSGTDNVLTF,TGTGCCAGCCCTAGGACTAGCGGGACTGACAACGTCCTGACTTTC
TRBV28,-,TRBJ1-6,-,CASTSGTLRESSYNSPLHF,TGTGCCAGCACCTCGGGGACACTAAGGGAGAGCTCCTATAATTCACCCCTCCACTTT
TRBV27,TRBD1,TRBJ2-1,-,CASTPDRADNEQFF,TGTGCCAGCACCCCTGACAGGGCGGACAATGAGCAGTTCTTC
TRBV7-9,-,TRBJ1-4,-,CSSSQGRGEKLFF,TGTTCCAGCAGCCAGGGCAGGGGTGAAAAACTGTTTTTT
TRBV7-8,-,TRBJ1-6,-,CASSFAGIGNSPLHF,TGTGCCAGCAGCTTCGCCGGTATCGGGAATTCACCCCTCCACTTT
TRBV30,TRBD1,TRBJ2-2,-,CAWSHTGQHTGELFF,TGTGCCTGGAGTCATACGGGACAGCACACCGGGGAGCTGTTTTTT
TRBV5-1,TRBD1,TRBJ2-7,-,CASSRTGISYEQYF,TGCGCCAGCAGCCGGACAGGGATCTCCTACGAGCAGTACTTC
TRBV5-6,TRBD1,TRBJ1-3,once,CASSLSGQGQGNTIYF,TGTGCCAGCAGCTTGTCGGGACAGGGGCAAGGAAACACCATATATTTT
TRBV6-5,-,TRBJ2-2,-,CASSAGVTNTGELFF,TGTGCCAGCAGTGCAGGGGTAACTAACACCGGGGAGCTGTTTTTT
TRBV7-8,TRBD1,TRBJ2-5,few,CASSPNRGPSETQYF,TGTGCCAGCAGCCCAAACAGGGGGCCATCAGAGACCCAGTACTTC
TRBV30,TRBD2,TRBJ2-5,few,CAWSSGTSGGQETQYF,TGTGCCTGGAGCTCCGGGACTAGCGGGGGACAAGAGACCCAGTACTTC
TRBV9,-,TRBJ2-7,-,CASSVGQGGDEQYF,TGTGCCAGCAGCGTAGGGCAGGGTGGGGACGAGCAGTACTTC
TRBV19,-,TRBJ2-3,-,CASSIDYRDYGRRDTQYF,TGTGCCAGTAGTATAGATTACAGGGATTATGGGCGCCGTGATACGCAGTATTTT
TRBV7-9,-,TRBJ2-3,few,CASSLEAWSDTQYF,TGTGCCAGCAGCTTAGAAGCCTGGTCAGATACGCAGTATTTT
TRBV6-1,-,TRBJ2-3,-,CASSDLSAAPDTQYF,TGTGCCAGCAGTGATCTGTCAGCGGCCCCAGATACGCAGTATTTT